The T cell receptor beta chain described here comes from a study of blood T cell repertoires in COVID-19. Looking at the study overall: The United States, Italy and Spain provided the acute and convalescent COVID-19 samples. PBMCs, B-cell-depleted T cells, or T cells provided the cDNA or gDNA that made up the material.

V was shortened by 9 bases and J by 7 bases, with 22 bases between the two germline ends. The CDR3 extends over 14 amino acids. The germline V gene encodes CDR1 SNHLY and CDR2 FYNNEI. Authors' processing steps: Researchers report that nucleated cell counts were estimated from reference gene primer amplification. Using immunoSEQ multiplex PCR, the repertoire was profiled, and TCRdb retains in-frame clones only, with some absent. For V, J and clone size, that table is used; D and trimming come from the DNA. In the table there are tens of thousands of clones, roughly four fifths of which are singletons.

Material: peripheral blood. The TCR originated in a human donor in a cohort sampled during active COVID-19. V and J are TRBV2 and TRBJ2-7, with D unclear. Here the CDR3 reads CASSDTLWYQEQYF. In DNA, the CDR3 is TGTGCCAGTTCTGACACTCTTTGGTATCAGGAGCAGTACTTC.